This T cell receptor beta chain was sequenced during a study of blood T cells in healthy people across ages. Study conclusions and caveats: The study regarded diversity estimates from one million T cells as underestimates.

PCR was performed a second time for about 7 to 11 cycles using a sample-barcoded 5' primer and a J-beta primer mix. TCRdb reprocessed the 5' RACE reads via MiXCR and lists one record per CDR3 protein. The sample lists approximately 940,000 distinct CDR3 sequences; about 48% were seen once. CDR3 length equals 15 residues. V shed 3 bases, J shed 1 base, and the junction held 4 bases outside the gene matches. This clonotype was recorded at least ten times. As yet, its antigen is unknown. The chain recombines TRBV12-3 or TRBV12-4 with TRBJ2-7, with TRBD1 identical over 9 bases. The receptor's source is a man younger than 40 in good health. The sample comprised blood. CDR3 in amino acids: CASSLGQGISYEQYF. In DNA, the CDR3 is TGTGCCAGCAGTTTGGGACAGGGAATATCCTACGAGCAGTACTTC.